Presented here are 11 T cell receptor beta chains from one specimen sequenced in a study of OX40 agonist ivuxolimab in advanced cancers. Repertoires were generated with immunoSEQ multiplex PCR, while TCRdb's copy carries only in-frame clones and drops some. The sample records some 30,000 clones, approximately 80% being singletons. The source material was CD4+ or CD8+ T cells sorted from blood, sampled in a trial of the OX40 agonist ivuxolimab. These receptors were taken from an adult with an advanced solid tumor such as melanoma, head and neck, liver or kidney cancer.

V usage is TRBV4-2 and J usage is TRBJ2-1; 11 nucleotides line up with TRBD2. This CDR3 spans 16 amino acids. J lost 5 bases, V lost 4 bases, and 7 bases had no gene match. Germline CDR1 LGHNA, CDR2 YNFKEQ. CDR3 nucleotide sequence: TGTGCCAGCAGCCGCGACCTAGCGGGGGGTAACAATGAGCAGTTCTTC. This translates into CASSRDLAGGNNEQFF.

The chain employs TRBV14 and TRBJ2-1, with TRBD1 identical over 7 bases. There are 15 residues in the CDR3. CDR1 is SGHDN, CDR2 FVKESK, per germline. The V gene end was trimmed by 4 bases and the J gene end by 3 bases; junction bases not matched to a gene: 6. CDR3 residues: CASSPPGQYYNEQFF. CDR3 coding DNA: TGTGCCAGCAGCCCGCCGGGACAGTACTACAATGAGCAGTTCTTC.

The chain uses TRBV5-1 and TRBJ1-3; D remains unclear. This CDR3 spans 17 amino acids. The germline CDR1 and CDR2 sequences are SGHRS and YFSETQ. The V gene lost 5 bases and the J gene lost 4 bases, with 22 bases spanning the gap. CDR3 residues: CASRFRSGESVGNTIYF. CDR3 nucleotide sequence: TGCGCCAGCAGGTTTCGATCGGGTGAGAGCGTGGGAAACACCATATATTTT.

The gene calls are TRBV7-7 and TRBJ1-1; D gene ambiguous. Germline CDR1 is SSHAT and CDR2 is FNYEAQ (reference sequence). V shed 2 bases and J shed 1 base, with 5 bases lying between them. The CDR3 runs to 13 residues. CDR3 residues: CASSLSENTEAFF. The CDR3 coding sequence is TGTGCCAGCAGCTTATCAGAGAACACTGAAGCTTTCTTT.

The chain has TRBV6-1 and TRBJ2-7; a weak D match, TRBD2 (6 bases). CDR1 is MNHNS, CDR2 SASEGT, per germline. This CDR3 has 14 amino acids. With 1 base removed from V and 7 bases from J, the gap between germline ends came to 14 bases. Here the CDR3 DNA reads TGTGCCAGCAGTGAAGAGGGGAGGACTGGGGAGCAGTACTTC. Translation gives CASSEEGRTGEQYF.

The chain joins TRBV2 to TRBJ2-2, with a weak D call TRBD2 (5 bases). Trimming shortened V by 7 bases and J by 4 bases, and 16 bases separated the two germline ends. This CDR3 region has 15 residues. Germline values: CDR1 SNHLY, CDR2 FYNNEI. The CDR3: CASTNEGVGTGELFF. DNA of the CDR3: TGTGCCAGCACCAACGAGGGTGTTGGCACCGGGGAGCTGTTTTTT. The whole variable domain, filled in from reference TRBV2 and TRBJ2-2, reads EPEVTQTPSHQVTQMGQEVILRCVPISNHLYFYWYRQILGQKVEFLVSFYNNEISEKSEIFDDQFSVERPDGSNFTLKIRSTKLEDSAMYFCASTNEGVGTGELFFGEGSRLTVL.

The chain joins TRBV5-1 to TRBJ2-3, with D perhaps given as TRBD1 or TRBD2 (5 bases each). The V end lost 0 bases, the J end lost 0 bases, and 11 bases lay between the germline ends. In germline, CDR1 is SGHRS, CDR2 YFSETQ. This CDR3 comprises 16 residues. CDR3: CASSLGWGSSTDTQYF. CDR3 bases: TGCGCCAGCAGCTTGGGATGGGGGTCAAGCACAGATACGCAGTATTTT.

The chain uses TRBV28 and TRBJ1-1, with D possibly TRBD1 on 6 matching bases. Germline CDR1 reads MDHEN; CDR2 reads SYDVKM. The CDR3 spans 16 residues. V gave up 3 bases and J gave up 4 bases, with 18 bases separating them. CDR3 coding DNA: TGTGCCAGCAGTTTTATACAGGGAACCTCGGGCACTGAAGCTTTCTTT. Amino acids: CASSFIQGTSGTEAFF. The complete variable domain, with remaining parts taken from reference TRBV28 and TRBJ1-1, reads DVKVTQSSRYLVKRTGEKVFLECVQDMDHENMFWYRQDPGLGLRLIYFSYDVKMKEKGDIPEGYSVSREKKERFSLILESASTNQTSMYLCASSFIQGTSGTEAFFGQGTRLTVV.

The gene calls are TRBV28 and TRBJ1-2, with D perhaps matching TRBD1 (5 bases). With 6 bases removed from V and 4 bases from J, the gap between germline ends came to 6 bases. From germline, CDR1 is MDHEN and CDR2 SYDVKM. The length of the CDR3 is 11 residues. The CDR3 sequence: CASSDSYGYTF. CDR3 sequence (DNA): TGTGCCAGCAGCGACAGCTATGGCTACACCTTC.

The table lists this clone with a few counts. This chain connects TRBV7-2 to TRBJ2-1; the D gene is possibly TRBD2 (5 bases). CDR1 SGHTA and CDR2 FQGNSA come from the germline V gene. There are 13 residues in the CDR3. Trimming removed 7 bases at V and 3 bases at J, with 10 bases between. The DNA of the CDR3 is TGTGCCAGCACCCACCGGGACTACAATGAGCAGTTCTTC. This translates into CASTHRDYNEQFF.

The chain combines TRBV5-5 with TRBJ2-2; TRBD1 aligns across 10 bases. This CDR3 is built from 17 residues. CDR1 is SGHKS, CDR2 YYEKEE, per germline (reference sequence). V shed 4 bases, J shed 0 bases, and the junction held 6 bases outside the gene matches. The CDR3 loop reads CASSAGTGVTNTGELFF. For the CDR3, the DNA is TGTGCCAGCAGCGCCGGGACAGGGGTTACGAACACCGGGGAGCTGTTTTTT.